The 9 T cell receptor beta chains below come from one sample, sequenced in a study of early T cells in non-severe SARS-CoV-2 infection (dated by TCRdb to the early 2020s). The method behind the library was 5' RACE. Instrument used: NextSeq 500. TCRdb trimmed public reads at Q25 via fastp, called clones via MiXCR and kept in-frame beta chains. All rows with the same CDR3 protein become a single entry with the most common DNA and genes. This sample gives more than 60,000 distinct CDR3 sequences in total; just under 5% of them show up just once. Approximately 5% of the sample lies in the top ten. Sequencing was carried out using whole blood. The receptors were sampled from an adult who was a healthcare worker with PCR-confirmed SARS-CoV-2 infection or an uninfected control (not recorded which).

This clonotype was found a few times. The chain joins TRBV12-3 or TRBV12-4 to TRBJ1-5; 12 bases are a match to TRBD1. The length of the CDR3 is 18 residues. The J segment lost 7 bases and the V segment lost 5 bases, leaving 15 bases of the junction unmatched. DNA for the CDR3: TGTGCCAGCAGTGCCGCCAGAGCCGGGACAGGGGGCCAGCAGCCCCAGCATTTT. As protein: CASSAARAGTGGQQPQHF.

This clonotype was detected a few times. This chain connects TRBV2 to TRBJ1-5; D gene ambiguous. Germline V gene data show CDR1 as SNHLY and CDR2 as FYNNEI. Trimming pared 8 bases from V and 4 bases from J, leaving 12 bases between. The CDR3 loop spans 13 amino acids. The CDR3 reads CASRGTRNQPQHF. The CDR3 DNA is TGTGCCAGCCGCGGAACACGGAATCAGCCCCAGCATTTT.

This clonotype was detected ten times or more. The chain recombines TRBV6-5 with TRBJ1-2; 10 nucleotides align to TRBD1. Per germline, CDR1 MNHEY and CDR2 SVGAGI. The CDR3 is made up of 14 amino acids. V was pared by 4 bases and J by 8 bases, with 7 bases of the junction left unmatched. CDR3 sequence reads: CASSLAGQGEGYTF. The CDR3, as DNA: TGTGCCAGCAGTTTAGCCGGACAGGGGGAAGGCTACACCTTC.

This clonotype was recorded at least ten times. The chain combines TRBV24-1 with TRBJ2-7, with unresolved D. CDR1 KGHDR and CDR2 SFDVKD come from the germline V gene. This CDR3 has 12 residues. With 8 bases removed from V and 5 bases from J, the gap between germline ends came to 12 bases. In DNA, the CDR3 is TGTGCCACCAATTCGGACGAGGACGAGCAGTACTTC. It codes for CATNSDEDEQYF.

The table lists this clonotype with many counts. The CDR3: CASSLRTSAYEQYF. The CDR3 bases are TGTGCCAGCAGCTTAAGGACTAGCGCCTACGAGCAGTACTTC. The V and J genes are TRBV11-2 and TRBJ2-7; TRBD2 matches at 9 bases. The CDR3 is 14 amino acids. CDR1 and CDR2 from the germline V gene are SGHAT and FQNNGV. V gave up 2 bases and J gave up 2 bases; unmatched junction bases: 1.

This chain uses TRBV29-1 with TRBJ1-5; no clear D. Germline V gene lookup returns CDR1 SQVTM and CDR2 ANQGSEA. There are 14 residues in the CDR3. V lost 8 bases to trimming and J lost 9 bases, with 23 bases between them. CDR3 in amino acids: CSPPLVRSPSPQHF. The CDR3 DNA reads TGCAGCCCCCCCCTGGTACGCAGCCCGTCGCCCCAGCATTTT.

This clonotype was seen ten or more times. The chain links TRBV10-1 to TRBJ2-7; D not certain. The V end was cut by 3 bases, the J end by 4 bases, with 10 bases between. CDR3 length: 13 amino acids. Germline values: CDR1 WNHNN, CDR2 SYGVQD (reference sequence). The CDR3: CASSENPLYEQYF. The CDR3 coding sequence is TGCGCCAGCAGTGAAAATCCCTTGTACGAGCAGTACTTC.

This clonotype was seen at least ten times. The chain uses TRBV6-6 and TRBJ2-3, with D uncertain. The V gene lost 5 bases and the J gene lost 1 base, with 1 base spanning the gap. Germline values: CDR1 MNHNY, CDR2 SVGAGI (reference sequence). CDR3 length equals 11 residues. CDR3 coding DNA: TGTGCCAGCAGTCGCACAGATACGCAGTATTTT. Amino acids: CASSRTDTQYF.

This clonotype was found a few times. The V gene is TRBV28, the J gene TRBJ2-5; 8 bases align to TRBD1. Germline V lookup: CDR1 MDHEN, CDR2 SYDVKM. This CDR3 has 14 residues. Trimming cost V 3 bases and J 2 bases; bases outside gene matches: 2. Here the CDR3 DNA reads TGTGCCAGCAGTTTGGACAGGGTTCAAGAGACCCAGTACTTC. It codes for CASSLDRVQETQYF.